This TCR beta chain emerged from a study of T cells in Graves' hyperthyroidism and ophthalmopathy (dated by TCRdb to about 2019). Notes on the research overall: Peripheral blood was sampled at the time of initial diagnosis, prior to any treatment. To identify distinguishing TCR V-J signatures, a discovery cohort of around 100 patients was used, comprising 40 to 45 with Graves' ophthalmopathy and roughly 60 with stable Graves' hyperthyroidism. Prospective prediction of ophthalmopathy was tested in an independent validation cohort of 18 to 20 hyperthyroidism patients and 17 patients who later progressed to ophthalmopathy. For training and testing, the 80 to 100 patients in the discovery cohort were randomly divided in a 7:3 ratio. The study also compared thyroid tissue and blood T-cell repertoires from more than 5 Graves' hyperthyroidism patients. After blood sampling, hyperthyroidism patients were treated with methimazole at a starting dose of 30 mg daily, and ophthalmopathy patients were treated with high-dose intravenous methylprednisolone. According to the paper, TCR Vbeta CDR3 sequencing was carried out on about 140 peripheral blood samples, which came from about 45 ophthalmopathy, 75 or so hyperthyroidism and about 17 progressor patients.

Amplification of TCR beta CDR3 regions was carried out from RNA transcripts. A first-round RT-PCR of the TCR CDR3 used the HTBI primer set with the Qiagen OneStep RT-PCR kit. A second multiplex PCR round built the libraries, followed by size selection and purification. Libraries were sequenced paired-end with 100 bp reads on an Illumina HiSeq2000. The paper's data handling went like this. SOAPnuke was used to process the raw data, removing reads that contained adapters or uncalled bases, had a mean Phred below 15, or lacked an exact match to the constant primer or identifier. High-quality paired reads were merged with COPE v1.2.5, and unique nucleotide sequences were defined as clonotypes. MiTCR v1.1 was used to align the clonotypes against IMGT TRBV, TRBD and TRBJ reference segments. Only V-J combinations with frequency above 0.0001, covering about 99% of repertoires, were analysed. The TCS score was defined as the ratio of F50 (clonal expansion) to E x V (chaos), calculated using BLOSUM62-based TCRdist between CDR3 peptides within each V-J. Welch's t-statistics and random forest reduced approximately 520 V-J features to 13, which were used in a naive Bayes classifier (R e1071). The public sequencing data were trimmed at Q25 with fastp and processed into clonotypes with MiXCR by TCRdb, which kept only in-frame beta chains. One record per CDR3 amino acid sequence lists the most common genes and DNA. The V and J calls and clone size are TCRdb's, not the authors'. In this sample the table shows some 460,000 distinct CDR3 sequences, about a sixth of which occur a single time. Roughly 13% of the sample rests with the top ten.

Stable Graves' hyperthyroidism was defined as the absence of progression to ophthalmopathy over 18 months of follow-up. Hyperthyroidism patients were aged 18 to 65 years and newly diagnosed, with disease duration of less than 2 months. Patients with uncontrolled infections, other autoimmune diseases, pregnancy or lactation were excluded. Clinical symptoms, serum thyroxine and TRAb, thyroid ultrasound, and orbital computed tomography formed the basis for the diagnoses. Ficoll-Paque density gradient centrifugation was used to isolate PBMCs from 8.5 to 10 ml of fresh peripheral blood. Total RNA was extracted with Trizol reagent, and quality was checked on an Agilent 2100 Bioanalyzer. Summary of the overall study and its limitations: Most expanded thyroid clonotypes (frequency above 0.001) were also detected in blood, suggesting blood repertoires may reflect thyroid immune responses. Sample size was not statistically predetermined, and blinding of investigators to group allocation was not performed. In validation, the model predicted progression to ophthalmopathy a median of around six months before onset, with approximately 71% sensitivity and 72.22% specificity. A model built on a 13 V-J signature distinguished ophthalmopathy from stable hyperthyroidism, reaching approximately 89% sensitivity and approximately 81% specificity in cross-validation and 80%/75% in testing.

This clonotype has only a few counts. Which antigen it targets is not known. Qualities for individual bases were not recorded, and no much larger clone is one base off. Including the terminal cysteine and phenylalanine, the CDR3 comprises 15 residues. The CDR3 DNA has 45 bases and is translated from base 1. V sheds 7 bases and J sheds 1 base, leaving 13 bases between their ends. Via the germline V gene, CDR1 is MDHEN and CDR2 SYDVKM. The sequenced sample was blood. The sequence was collected from a woman under 30 with Graves' hyperthyroidism. In this chain, TRBV28 is recombined with TRBJ2-2; no D gene call is confident. The DNA reads as follows: TGTGCCAGCAAACGTGTTACCGGGAACACCGGGGAGCTGTTTTTT. Translated, this is CASKRVTGNTGELFF.